The clone carrying this T cell receptor beta chain has only one observation. Its antigen remains unknown. The data were obtained in a study of T cell clones after liver transplantation. The overall study: Post-transplant blood was tracked for graft-donor-reactive T cell clones identified in a pre-transplant mixed lymphocyte reaction. Study results and caveats: Compared with third party-reactive sequences, donor-reactive ones declined more, independent of withdrawal success.

V was pared by 2 bases and J by 2 bases, with 5 bases between. Germline CDR1 is SGHTA and CDR2 is FQGNSA. The CDR3 spans 13 residues. Sequencing used immunoSEQ multiplex PCR; TCRdb keeps in-frame clones, though not all of them. This sample carries about 50,000 clones, approximately 71% of them seen once, and the ten largest clones take just under 10%. The sequencing used CD4+ T cells from blood, collected 54 months after liver transplant. The chain couples TRBV7-2 to TRBJ2-3; D gene uncertain. The TCR sequence derives from a human patient who received a liver transplant. Some T cells may be graft donor cells. This CDR3 reads CASSLFDTDTQYF. The CDR3, as DNA: TGTGCCAGCAGCTTATTCGACACAGATACGCAGTATTTT.